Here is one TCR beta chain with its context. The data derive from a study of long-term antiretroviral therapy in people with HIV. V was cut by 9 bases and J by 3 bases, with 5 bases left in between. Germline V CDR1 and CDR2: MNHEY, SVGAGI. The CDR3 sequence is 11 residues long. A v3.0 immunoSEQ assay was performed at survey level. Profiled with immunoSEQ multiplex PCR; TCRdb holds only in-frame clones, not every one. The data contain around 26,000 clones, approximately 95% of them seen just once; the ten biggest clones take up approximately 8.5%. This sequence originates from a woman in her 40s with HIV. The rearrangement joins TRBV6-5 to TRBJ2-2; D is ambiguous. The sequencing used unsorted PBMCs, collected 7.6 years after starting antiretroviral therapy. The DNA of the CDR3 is TGTGCCAGTGAGTACACCGGGGAGCTGTTTTTT. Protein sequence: CASEYTGELFF.